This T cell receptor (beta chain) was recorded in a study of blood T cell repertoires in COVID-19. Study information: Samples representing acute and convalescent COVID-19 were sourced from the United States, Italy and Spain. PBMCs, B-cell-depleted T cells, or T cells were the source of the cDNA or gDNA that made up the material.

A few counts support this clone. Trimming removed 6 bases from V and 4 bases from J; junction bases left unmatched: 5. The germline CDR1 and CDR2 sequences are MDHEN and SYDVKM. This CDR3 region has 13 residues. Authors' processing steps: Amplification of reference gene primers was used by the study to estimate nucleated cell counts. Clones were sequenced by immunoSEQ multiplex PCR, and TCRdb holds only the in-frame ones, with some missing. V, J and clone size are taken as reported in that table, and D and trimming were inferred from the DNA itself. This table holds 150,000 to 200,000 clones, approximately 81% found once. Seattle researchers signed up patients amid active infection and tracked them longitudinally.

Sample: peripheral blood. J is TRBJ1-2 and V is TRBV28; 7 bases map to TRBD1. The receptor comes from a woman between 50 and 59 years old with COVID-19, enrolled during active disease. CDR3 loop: CASRTTGIYGYTF. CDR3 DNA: TGTGCCAGCAGAACGACAGGGATCTATGGCTACACCTTC.